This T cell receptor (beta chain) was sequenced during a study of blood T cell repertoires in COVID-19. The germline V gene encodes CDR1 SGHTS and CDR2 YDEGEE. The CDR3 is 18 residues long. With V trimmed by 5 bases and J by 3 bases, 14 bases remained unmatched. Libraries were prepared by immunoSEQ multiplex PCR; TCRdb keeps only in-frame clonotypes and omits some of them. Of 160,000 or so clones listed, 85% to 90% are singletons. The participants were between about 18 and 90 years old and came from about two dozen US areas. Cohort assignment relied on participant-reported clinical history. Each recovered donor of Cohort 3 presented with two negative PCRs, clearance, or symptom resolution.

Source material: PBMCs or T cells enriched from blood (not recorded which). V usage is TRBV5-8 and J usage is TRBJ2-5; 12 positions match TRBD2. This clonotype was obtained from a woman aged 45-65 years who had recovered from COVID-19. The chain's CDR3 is CASSLGLAGRTPKETQYF. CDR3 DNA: TGTGCCAGCAGTCTCGGACTAGCGGGGAGAACCCCGAAAGAGACCCAGTACTTC.